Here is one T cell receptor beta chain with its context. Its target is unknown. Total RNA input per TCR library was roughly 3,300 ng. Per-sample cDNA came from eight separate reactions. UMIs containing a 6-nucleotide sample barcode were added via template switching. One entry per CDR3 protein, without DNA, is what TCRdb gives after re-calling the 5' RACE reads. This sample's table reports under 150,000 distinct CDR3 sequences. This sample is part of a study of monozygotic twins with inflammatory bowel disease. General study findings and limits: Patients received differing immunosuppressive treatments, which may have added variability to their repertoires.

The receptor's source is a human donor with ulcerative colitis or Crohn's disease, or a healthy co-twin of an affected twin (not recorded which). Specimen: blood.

CDR3 protein: CASSYSFRGRDQPQHF. The gene calls are TRBV6-2 or TRBV6-3 and TRBJ1-5; no DNA is available, so the TRBD1 call from TCRdb remains unchecked. Germline CDR1 reads MNHEY; CDR2 reads SVGEGT. This CDR3 is built from 16 residues.